A selection of T cell receptor beta chains follows, all from one sample in a study of cytomegalovirus exposure and HLA in healthy donors. Sequencing was performed with immunoSEQ multiplex PCR; in TCRdb, only in-frame clones are kept and a portion is missing. The sample includes 150,000 to 200,000 clones, 65% to 75% of them seen just once. Specimen: PBMCs. These receptors were obtained from a human donor in good health. The CDR3 runs from the conserved cysteine through the conserved F or W. The order of the fields is D gene, V gene, CDR3 length, J gene, clone size, CDR3 DNA, CDR3 protein. A D gene is named only where the DNA matches it firmly. The size entry is marked missing in some rows and otherwise reads once, few, many or a size class.

TRBD2	TRBV7-3	15	TRBJ2-5	NA	TGTGCCAGCACCCCCGGGACTAGCTTTGGGGAGACCCAGTACTTC	CASTPGTSFGETQYF
TRBD1	TRBV9	19	TRBJ1-1	few	TGTGCCAGCAGCGTAGAGGTAAGCCCCGGGACAGGGATGAACACTGAAGCTTTCTTT	CASSVEVSPGTGMNTEAFF
NA	TRBV9	18	TRBJ2-6	NA	TGTGCCAGCAGCGTAGCTCTCGGGTTCTCCTCTGGGGCCAACGTCCTGACTTTC	CASSVALGFSSGANVLTF
TRBD1	TRBV6-6	16	TRBJ1-3	NA	TGTGCCAGCAGTTACTCGCACAGGGGGTCTGGAAACACCATATATTTT	CASSYSHRGSGNTIYF
TRBD1	TRBV7-2	14	TRBJ2-7	NA	TGTGCCAGCAGCTGGGACAGGGGGTCCTACGAGCAGTACTTC	CASSWDRGSYEQYF
TRBD2	TRBV11-1	16	TRBJ2-3	NA	TGTGCCAGCAGCTTAGCGCCTAGCGGGGGTGCAGATACGCAGTATTTT	CASSLAPSGGADTQYF
TRBD1	TRBV27	15	TRBJ1-1	NA	TGTGCCAGCAGTGGGACAGGGGGGGTAAACACTGAAGCTTTCTTT	CASSGTGGVNTEAFF
TRBD1	TRBV27	15	TRBJ2-7	NA	TGTGCCAGCATGGGGGGACAGGGTCCATCCTACGAGCAGTACTTC	CASMGGQGPSYEQYF
TRBD1	TRBV29-1	12	TRBJ1-2	few	TGCAGCGTTGAGGGACAGGGGAATGGCTACACCTTC	CSVEGQGNGYTF
NA	TRBV25-1	14	TRBJ1-3	NA	TGTGCCAGCAGTGACGACAGCTCTGGAAACACCATATATTTT	CASSDDSSGNTIYF
NA	TRBV2	11	TRBJ1-1	NA	TGTGCCAGCAGTGACGTCACTGAAGCTTTCTTT	CASSDVTEAFF
TRBD1	TRBV6-5	15	TRBJ2-7	once	TGTGCCAGCAGTTCCCCCGGACAGGGGGCGTTGGAGCAGTACTTC	CASSSPGQGALEQYF
TRBD1	TRBV6-4	15	TRBJ1-6	NA	TGTGCCATCGCCTGGGGACAGAGCTATAATTCACCCCTCCACTTT	CAIAWGQSYNSPLHF
TRBD1	TRBV6-5	12	TRBJ2-7	NA	TGTGCCAGCAGTACAGGGGCCTACGAGCAGTACTTC	CASSTGAYEQYF
NA	TRBV9	15	TRBJ2-1	few	TGTGCCAGCAGCGTAGGTGGGGAGACATACAATGAGCAGTTCTTC	CASSVGGETYNEQFF
TRBD1	TRBV30	13	TRBJ1-5	few	TGTGCCTGGGCTGACAGGGTTGATCAGCCCCAGCATTTT	CAWADRVDQPQHF
NA	TRBV30	15	TRBJ1-1	few	TGTGCCCGGGGGGGGGCATCAGGATTTGGCACTGAAGCTTTCTTT	CARGGASGFGTEAFF
TRBD1	TRBV7-9	16	TRBJ1-1	NA	TGTGCCAGCAGCCTAGGTGGCAGGGGGCGGTACACTGAAGCTTTCTTT	CASSLGGRGRYTEAFF
NA	TRBV9	16	TRBJ1-6	NA	TGTGCCAGCAGCGTAGCCTGGGGGCAGCGGAATTCACCCCTCCACTTT	CASSVAWGQRNSPLHF
TRBD1	TRBV6-1	16	TRBJ2-1	NA	TGTGCCAGCAGTGAATACGGACAGGGCTCCTACAATGAGCAGTTCTTC	CASSEYGQGSYNEQFF
NA	TRBV6-4	13	TRBJ1-1	NA	TGTGCCAGCAGTGAACAAGGGGTGGGTGAAGCTTTCTTT	CASSEQGVGEAFF
NA	TRBV10-3	18	TRBJ2-6	NA	TGTGCCATCAGTGCACGACAGAATCCGAGCTCTGGGGCCAACGTCCTGACTTTC	CAISARQNPSSGANVLTF
NA	TRBV12-5	11	TRBJ2-4	NA	TGTGCTAGTGGTTTGTCTGACATTCAGTACTTC	CASGLSDIQYF
TRBD1	TRBV4-1	13	TRBJ2-7	NA	TGCGCCAGCAGCCAAAGGGGGCTCGGCGAGCAGTACTTC	CASSQRGLGEQYF
NA	TRBV7-2	12	TRBJ1-5	NA	TGTGCCAGCAGCTTGAGGGATCAGCCCCAGCATTTT	CASSLRDQPQHF
TRBD2	TRBV6-1	15	TRBJ2-1	NA	TGTGCCAGCAGTGGCCTGGCGGGGGGGCGCGCTGAGCAGTTCTTC	CASSGLAGGRAEQFF
TRBD1	TRBV29-1	13	TRBJ1-1	NA	TGCAGCGTCATGGGGACAGGGAGGTCTGGAGCTTTCTTT	CSVMGTGRSGAFF
NA	TRBV7-2	14	TRBJ1-5	NA	TGTGCCAGCAGCTTAGCTCCGGGGAATCAGCCCCAGCATTTT	CASSLAPGNQPQHF
TRBD1	TRBV2	15	TRBJ1-3	NA	TGTGCCAGCAGTTCGGCCAGGGGGCTTGGAAACACCATATATTTT	CASSSARGLGNTIYF
TRBD1	TRBV6-6	15	TRBJ2-7	few	TGTGCCAGCAGTTACCCGACAGGGGGCGGCGACGAGCAGTACTTC	CASSYPTGGGDEQYF
NA	TRBV19	12	TRBJ2-3	NA	TGTGCCAGCCGGAGAAGCACAGATACGCAGTATTTT	CASRRSTDTQYF
NA	TRBV9	15	TRBJ1-2	NA	TGTGCCAGCAGCGTAGCTTACGCAGGGATGAGGGGCTACACCTTC	CASSVAYAGMRGYTF
TRBD1	TRBV6-1	13	TRBJ1-6	once	TGTGCCAGCAGTGACCTTGACAGGGGCCCCCTCCACTTT	CASSDLDRGPLHF
TRBD2	TRBV30	17	TRBJ2-2	NA	TGTGCCTGGAGTGTACTAGGAGGGGCGGGGGGAACCGGGGAGCTGTTTTTT	CAWSVLGGAGGTGELFF
TRBD1	TRBV6-4	14	TRBJ2-3	NA	TGTGCCAGCAGTGTGACAGGGGGCACAGATACGCAGTATTTT	CASSVTGGTDTQYF
TRBD1	TRBV7-2	16	TRBJ2-7	NA	TGTGCCAGCAGCTTAGGTCCGGGACAGCCAGCCTACGAGCAGTACTTC	CASSLGPGQPAYEQYF
NA	TRBV6-5	16	TRBJ2-7	NA	TGTGCCAGCAGTTACTCGGACGGGGATAAGGACTACGAGCAGTACTTC	CASSYSDGDKDYEQYF
TRBD2	TRBV13	16	TRBJ2-7	NA	TGTGCCAGCAGCGCCTCGGAACTAGCGGGGGAGTACGAGCAGTACTTC	CASSASELAGEYEQYF
TRBD1	TRBV5-6	14	TRBJ1-5	NA	TGTGCCAGCAGCCAGGGACAGTTCAATCAGCCCCAGCATTTT	CASSQGQFNQPQHF
NA	TRBV5-1	15	TRBJ1-1	NA	TGCGCCAGCAGCTGGGCGGGGGATATGAACACTGAAGCTTTCTTT	CASSWAGDMNTEAFF